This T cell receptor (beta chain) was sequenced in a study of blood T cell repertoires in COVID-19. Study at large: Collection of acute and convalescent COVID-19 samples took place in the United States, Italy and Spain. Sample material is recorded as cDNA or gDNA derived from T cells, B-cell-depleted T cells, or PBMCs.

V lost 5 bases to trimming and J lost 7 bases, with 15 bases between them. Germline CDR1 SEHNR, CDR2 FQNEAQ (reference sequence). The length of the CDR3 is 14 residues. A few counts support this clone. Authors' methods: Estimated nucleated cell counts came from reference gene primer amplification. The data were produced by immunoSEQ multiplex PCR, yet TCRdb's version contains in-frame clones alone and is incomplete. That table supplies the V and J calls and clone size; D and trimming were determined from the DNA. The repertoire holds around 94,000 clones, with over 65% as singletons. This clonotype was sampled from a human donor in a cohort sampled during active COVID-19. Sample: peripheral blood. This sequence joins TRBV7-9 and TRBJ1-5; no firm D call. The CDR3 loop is CASSSTEPGQPQHF. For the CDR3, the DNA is TGTGCCAGCAGCAGCACAGAGCCGGGGCAGCCCCAGCATTTT.